A selection of T cell receptor beta chains follows, all from one sample in a study of blood T cell repertoires in COVID-19. The repertoire was sequenced with immunoSEQ multiplex PCR; TCRdb's copy has only in-frame clones and lacks some. The sample has roughly 220,000 clones, about 85% seen once. Sequencing was done on a sample of peripheral blood. These receptors were obtained from a man aged 25 to 40 with active or convalescent COVID-19. Each CDR3 is given with its conserved first and last residue. A D gene is named only where the DNA matches it firmly. Only some rows state a clone size, as once, few, many or a class for expanded clones.

j_call v_call clone_size d_call cdr3_aa cdr3_nt
TRBJ2-1 TRBV11-2 . TRBD2 CASSLGAGTSYEQFF TGTGCCAGCAGCTTAGGGGCCGGGACTAGCTATGAGCAGTTCTTC
TRBJ2-7 TRBV3-1/TRBV3-2 . . CASSQVVRSYEQYF TGTGCCAGCAGCCAAGTGGTGAGGTCCTACGAGCAGTACTTC
TRBJ1-1 TRBV28 few . CASINPGNTEAFF TGTGCCAGCATAAATCCAGGGAACACTGAAGCTTTCTTT
TRBJ2-1 TRBV2 . . CASSGGRSFNEQFF TGTGCCAGCAGCGGGGGGCGAAGTTTCAATGAGCAGTTCTTC
TRBJ1-2 TRBV5-1 . . CASSLYAIVGDGYTF TGCGCCAGCAGCTTGTATGCGATCGTGGGAGATGGCTACACCTTC
TRBJ2-2 TRBV7-7 . TRBD1 CASSPGTANTGELFF TGTGCCAGCAGCCCCGGGACAGCGAACACCGGGGAGCTGTTTTTT
TRBJ2-5 TRBV24-1 . . CATSGHGRETQYF TGTGCCACCAGTGGCCATGGGAGAGAGACCCAGTACTTC
TRBJ2-3 TRBV7-9 . TRBD2 CASSFSGGSTDTQYF TGTGCCAGCAGCTTTAGCGGGGGAAGCACAGATACGCAGTATTTT
TRBJ1-2 TRBV19 . . CASSIDGDTSYTF TGTGCCAGTAGTATAGACGGGGACACCTCCTACACCTTC
TRBJ1-1 TRBV19 . . CASSIAHRAGTEAFF TGTGCCAGTAGTATAGCCCACAGGGCTGGCACTGAAGCTTTCTTT
TRBJ2-1 TRBV6-5 . TRBD2 CASSYLGGTSGREQFF TGTGCCAGCAGTTACTTGGGTGGGACTAGCGGGAGGGAGCAGTTCTTC
TRBJ2-1 TRBV7-8 . TRBD2 CASSFTSGSYNEQFF TGTGCCAGCAGCTTTACTAGCGGGAGTTACAATGAGCAGTTCTTC
TRBJ2-3 TRBV4-3 many TRBD2 CASSQDLAGGPDTQYF TGCGCCAGCAGCCAAGATCTAGCGGGAGGGCCAGATACGCAGTATTTT
TRBJ2-2 TRBV9 once . CASSAPSRANTGELFF TGTGCCAGCAGCGCCCCTAGCCGAGCGAACACCGGGGAGCTGTTTTTT
TRBJ2-3 TRBV5-1 many TRBD1 CASSLRQGSDTQYF TGCGCCAGCAGCCTCAGACAGGGGTCGGATACGCAGTATTTT
TRBJ2-1 TRBV29-1 . . CSGANNEQFF TGCAGCGGGGCGAACAATGAGCAGTTCTTC
TRBJ2-2 TRBV7-6 . . CASSTAVSGTGELFF TGTGCCAGCAGTACCGCTGTAAGCGGGACCGGGGAGCTGTTTTTT
TRBJ1-2 TRBV7-8 . TRBD1 CASSSQGQGAGGYTF TGTGCCAGCAGCTCACAGGGACAGGGGGCGGGTGGCTACACCTTC